Described below is a single T cell receptor beta chain sequence and its context. Its antigen is undetermined. Patients with ophthalmopathy all had a Clinical Activity Score of at least 3, a NOSPECS grade of at least 4 and duration under 3 months. The study excluded patients with uncontrolled infection, other autoimmune disease, pregnancy or lactation. The germline V gene has CDR1 SGHRS and CDR2 YFSETQ. This CDR3 spans 14 amino acids. The V gene end was trimmed by 8 bases and the J gene end by 7 bases; junction bases not matched to a gene: 13. This sample was included in a study of T cells in Graves' hyperthyroidism and ophthalmopathy. Study conclusions and caveats: Ophthalmopathy was told apart from stable hyperthyroidism by a 13 V-J model. Blood also held most thyroid clonotypes expanded beyond 0.001.

TCR beta CDR3 regions were amplified from RNA. HTBI primers were the set used in a first-round RT-PCR of the TCR CDR3. TCRdb reprocessed the multiplex PCR reads via MiXCR and lists one record per CDR3 protein. The data hold some 300,000 distinct CDR3 sequences, with approximately 18% observed a single time. This chain joins TRBV5-1 and TRBJ2-7, with 9 bases fitting TRBD1. Sequenced material: blood. The origin of this receptor is a man aged 50 or older with Graves' ophthalmopathy. CDR3 region: CARPGQGSFGEQYF. The CDR3 nucleotides read TGCGCCAGACCGGGACAGGGTTCCTTTGGGGAGCAGTACTTC.